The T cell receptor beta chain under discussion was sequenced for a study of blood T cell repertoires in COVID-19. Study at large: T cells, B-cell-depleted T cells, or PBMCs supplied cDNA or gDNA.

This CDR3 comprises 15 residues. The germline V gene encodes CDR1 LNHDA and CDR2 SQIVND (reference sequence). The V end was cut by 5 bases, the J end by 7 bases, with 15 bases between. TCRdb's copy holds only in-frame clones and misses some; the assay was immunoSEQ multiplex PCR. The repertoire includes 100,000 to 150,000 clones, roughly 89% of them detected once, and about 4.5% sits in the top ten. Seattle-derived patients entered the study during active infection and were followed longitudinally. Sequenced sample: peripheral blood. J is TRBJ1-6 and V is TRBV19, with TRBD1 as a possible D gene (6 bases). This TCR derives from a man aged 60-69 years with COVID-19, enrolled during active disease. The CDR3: CASSVARGPNSPLHF. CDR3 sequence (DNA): TGTGCCAGTAGTGTTGCCAGGGGTCCAAATTCACCCCTCCACTTT.